This record looks at one T cell receptor beta chain sequence and its context. Only one count was recorded for this clone. It has no known antigen specificity. There are no base qualities to consult, and no much larger clone falls within one base. This entry comes from a study of chemoradiotherapy in HPV16-positive cancers (dated by TCRdb to between 2021 and 2024). At the level of the whole study: Functional T-cell assays on cells from two HPV16-positive patients defined candidate HPV-specific T-cell clones and common TCR motifs. The study asked whether T-cell immunity to the HPV oncoproteins E6 and E7 changes during chemoradiotherapy and whether this immunity affects survival. The candidate HPV-specific TCRs and motifs were subsequently tracked in TCR repertoires obtained from some 80 patients with HPV-related cancers.

General findings and caveats noted by the study authors: Only two HPV16-positive patients were used to derive the functional definition of HPV-specific T cells, and the survival association was reported for HPV16-positive patients. Among HPV16-positive patients, expansion of HPV-responsive T cells during chemoradiotherapy was associated with better recurrence-free survival. Expansion of candidate HPV-specific clones and E7-related TCR motifs was observed in the tumor microenvironment during treatment, whereas no such expansion was observed for non-HPV-specific T cells.

The library was made by the immunoSEQ multiplex PCR assay. TCRdb carries this immuneACCESS record with in-frame sequences only. Its versions omit some clonotypes, under half of them owing to an unresolved V gene in the studies checked, with the rest unexplained. The sample table shows roughly 19,000 clones, and approximately 86% are seen once. Together, the top ten hold around 4.4% of the sample. The CDR3 contains 17 residues, cysteine and phenylalanine counted. CDR3 DNA is the only sequence kept; it has 51 bases, read in frame from the first base. In the germline V gene (reference sequence), CDR1 corresponds to SEHNR and CDR2 to FQNEAQ. V and J lose 4 bases and 2 bases, and a span of 18 bases separates them. Repertoires were sampled multiple times during chemoradiotherapy, which allowed clonal expansion in the tumor microenvironment to be followed.

The sequence derives from a human donor with HPV-associated anogenital cancer. The chain couples TRBV7-9 to TRBJ1-5; the D region possibly corresponds to TRBD1 (5 bases align). This sample comprised blood, obtained from a patient who underwent chemoradiotherapy. The DNA sequence is as follows: TGTGCCAGCAGCTCCGGGACTCAACTTAGGGGCAATCAGCCCCAGCATTTT. Its product reads: CASSSGTQLRGNQPQHF.